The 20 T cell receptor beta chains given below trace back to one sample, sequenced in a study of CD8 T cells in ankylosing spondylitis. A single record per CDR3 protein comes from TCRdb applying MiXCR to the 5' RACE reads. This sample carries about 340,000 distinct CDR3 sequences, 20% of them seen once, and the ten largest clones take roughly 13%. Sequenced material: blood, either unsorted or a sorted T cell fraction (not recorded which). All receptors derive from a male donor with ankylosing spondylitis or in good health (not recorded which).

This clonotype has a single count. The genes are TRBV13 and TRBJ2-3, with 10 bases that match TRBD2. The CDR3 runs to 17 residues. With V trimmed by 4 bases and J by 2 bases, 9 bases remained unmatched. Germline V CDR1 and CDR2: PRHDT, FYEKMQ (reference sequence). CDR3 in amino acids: CASSSRGAGGPTDTQYF. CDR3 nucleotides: TGTGCCAGCAGCTCCCGGGGAGCGGGGGGGCCCACAGATACGCAGTATTTT. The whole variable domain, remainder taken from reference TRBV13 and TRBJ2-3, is AAGVIQSPRHLIKEKRETATLKCYPIPRHDTVYWYQQGPGQDPQFLISFYEKMQSDKGSIPDRFSAQQFSDYHSELNMSSLELGDSALYFCASSSRGAGGPTDTQYFGPGTRLTVL.

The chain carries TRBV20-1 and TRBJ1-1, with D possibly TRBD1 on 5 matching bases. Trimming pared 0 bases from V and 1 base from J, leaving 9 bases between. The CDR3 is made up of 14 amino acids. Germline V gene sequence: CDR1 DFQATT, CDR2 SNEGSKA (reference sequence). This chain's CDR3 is CSARDLQGNTEAFF. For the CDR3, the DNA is TGCAGTGCTAGAGATTTGCAGGGGAACACTGAAGCTTTCTTT.

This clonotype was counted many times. DNA for the CDR3: TGTGCCATCAGTCTTCCGACAGGGGAAGAGACAGATACGCAGTATTTT. Protein sequence: CAISLPTGEETDTQYF. V and J are TRBV10-3 and TRBJ2-3; 8 nucleotides agree with TRBD1. The length of the CDR3 is 16 residues. Trimming at V came to 5 bases and at J to 3 bases, leaving 10 bases not matched to a gene. In germline, CDR1 is ENHRY, CDR2 SYGVKD.

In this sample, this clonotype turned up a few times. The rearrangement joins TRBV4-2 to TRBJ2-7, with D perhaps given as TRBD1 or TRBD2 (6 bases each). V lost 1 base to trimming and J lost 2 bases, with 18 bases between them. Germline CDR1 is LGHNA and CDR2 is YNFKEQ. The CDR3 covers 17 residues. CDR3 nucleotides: TGTGCCAGCAGCCAAGTTCTCACGACGGGGGCCCCCTACGAGCAGTACTTC. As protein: CASSQVLTTGAPYEQYF.

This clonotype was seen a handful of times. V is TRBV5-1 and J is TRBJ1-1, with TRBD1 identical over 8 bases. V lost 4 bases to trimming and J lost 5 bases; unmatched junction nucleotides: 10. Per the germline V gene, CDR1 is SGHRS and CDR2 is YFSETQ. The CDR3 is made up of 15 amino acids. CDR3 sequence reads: CASSGIQGARTEAFF. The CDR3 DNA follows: TGCGCCAGCAGCGGAATCCAGGGGGCGAGGACTGAAGCTTTCTTT. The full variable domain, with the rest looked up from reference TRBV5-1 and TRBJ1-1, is KAGVTQTPRYLIKTRGQQVTLSCSPISGHRSVSWYQQTPGQGLQFLFEYFSETQRNKGNFPGRFSGRQFSNSRSEMNVSTLELGDSALYLCASSGIQGARTEAFFGQGTRLTVV.

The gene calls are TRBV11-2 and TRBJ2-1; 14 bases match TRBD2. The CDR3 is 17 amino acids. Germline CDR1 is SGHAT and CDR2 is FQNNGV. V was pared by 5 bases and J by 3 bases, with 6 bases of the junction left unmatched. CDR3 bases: TGTGCCAGCAGCCTGACTAGCGGGGGGGGTCTCTACAATGAGCAGTTCTTC. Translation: CASSLTSGGGLYNEQFF.

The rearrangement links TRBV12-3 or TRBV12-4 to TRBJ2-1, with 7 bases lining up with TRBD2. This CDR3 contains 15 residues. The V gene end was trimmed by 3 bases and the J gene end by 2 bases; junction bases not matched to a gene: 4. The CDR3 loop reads CASSLEGTTYNEQFF. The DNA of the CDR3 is TGTGCCAGCAGTTTGGAGGGGACTACCTACAATGAGCAGTTCTTC.

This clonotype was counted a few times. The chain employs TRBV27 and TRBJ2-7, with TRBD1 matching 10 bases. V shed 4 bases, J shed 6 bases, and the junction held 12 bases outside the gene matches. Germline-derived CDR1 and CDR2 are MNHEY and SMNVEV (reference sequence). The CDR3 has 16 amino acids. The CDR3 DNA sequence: TGTGCCAGCAGTTGGGGGGTGACAGGGGGCCATGGCGAGCAGTACTTC. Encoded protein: CASSWGVTGGHGEQYF.

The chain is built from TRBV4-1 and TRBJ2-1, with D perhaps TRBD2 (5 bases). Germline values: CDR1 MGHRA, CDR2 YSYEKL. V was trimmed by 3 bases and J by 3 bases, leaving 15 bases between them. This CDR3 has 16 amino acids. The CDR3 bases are TGCGCCAGCAGCCACCTAAGCGGAGCGATCTACAATGAGCAGTTCTTC. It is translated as CASSHLSGAIYNEQFF.

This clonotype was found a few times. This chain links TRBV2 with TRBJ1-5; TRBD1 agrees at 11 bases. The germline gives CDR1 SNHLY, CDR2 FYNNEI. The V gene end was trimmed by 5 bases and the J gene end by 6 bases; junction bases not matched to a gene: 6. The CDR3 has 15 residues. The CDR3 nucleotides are TGTGCCAGCAGTATCGGACAGGGGGCAGCTCAGCCCCAGCATTTT. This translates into CASSIGQGAAQPQHF.

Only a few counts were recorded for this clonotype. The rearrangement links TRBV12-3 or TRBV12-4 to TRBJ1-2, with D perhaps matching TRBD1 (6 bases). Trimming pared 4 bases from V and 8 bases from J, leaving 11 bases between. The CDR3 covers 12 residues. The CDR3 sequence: CASSSGAEGYTF. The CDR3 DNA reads TGTGCCAGCAGTTCGGGGGCGGAGGGCTACACCTTC.

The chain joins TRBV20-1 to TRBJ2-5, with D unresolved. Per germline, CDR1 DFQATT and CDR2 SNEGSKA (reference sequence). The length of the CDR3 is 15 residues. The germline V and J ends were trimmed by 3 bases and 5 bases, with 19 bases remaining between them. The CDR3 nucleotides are TGCAGTGCTAGCCCCACATTTCTGGCAAGGGAGACCCAGTACTTC. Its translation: CSASPTFLARETQYF.

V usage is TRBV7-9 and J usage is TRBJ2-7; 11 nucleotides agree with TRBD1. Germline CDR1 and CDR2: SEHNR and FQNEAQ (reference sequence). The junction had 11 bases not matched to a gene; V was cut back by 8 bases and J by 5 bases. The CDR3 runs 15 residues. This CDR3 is CASLDWTGGFDEQYF. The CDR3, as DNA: TGTGCCAGCCTGGACTGGACAGGGGGCTTCGACGAGCAGTACTTC.

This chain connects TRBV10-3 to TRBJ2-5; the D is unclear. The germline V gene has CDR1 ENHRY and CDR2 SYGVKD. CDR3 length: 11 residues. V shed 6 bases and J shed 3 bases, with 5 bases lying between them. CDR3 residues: CAIRGEETQYF. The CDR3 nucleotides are TGTGCCATCAGGGGTGAAGAGACCCAGTACTTC.

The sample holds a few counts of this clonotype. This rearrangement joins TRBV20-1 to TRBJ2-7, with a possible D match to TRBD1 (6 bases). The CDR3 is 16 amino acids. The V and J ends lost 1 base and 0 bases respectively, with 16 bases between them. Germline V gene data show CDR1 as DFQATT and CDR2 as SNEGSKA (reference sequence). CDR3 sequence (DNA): TGCAGTGCTAGAGCCCTAAGGACAGAGAGCTCCTACGAGCAGTACTTC. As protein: CSARALRTESSYEQYF.

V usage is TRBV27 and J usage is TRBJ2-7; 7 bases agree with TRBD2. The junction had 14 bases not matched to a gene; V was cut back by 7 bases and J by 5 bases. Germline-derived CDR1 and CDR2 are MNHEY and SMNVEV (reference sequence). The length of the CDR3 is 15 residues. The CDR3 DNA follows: TGTGCCAGCAACCCAACGGGGGAGGGGTGGAACGAGCAGTACTTC. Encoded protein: CASNPTGEGWNEQYF.

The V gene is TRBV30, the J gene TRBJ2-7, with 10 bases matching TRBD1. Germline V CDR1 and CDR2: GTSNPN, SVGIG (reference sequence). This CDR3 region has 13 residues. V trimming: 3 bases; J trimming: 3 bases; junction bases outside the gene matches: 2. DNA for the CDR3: TGTGCCTGGAGGGGGGACAGGGGCTACGAGCAGTACTTC. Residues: CAWRGDRGYEQYF.

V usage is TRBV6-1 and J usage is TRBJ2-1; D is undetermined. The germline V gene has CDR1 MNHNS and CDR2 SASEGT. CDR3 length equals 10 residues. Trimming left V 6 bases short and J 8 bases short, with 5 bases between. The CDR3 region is CASSKDEQFF. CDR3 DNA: TGTGCCAGCAGCAAGGATGAGCAGTTCTTC.

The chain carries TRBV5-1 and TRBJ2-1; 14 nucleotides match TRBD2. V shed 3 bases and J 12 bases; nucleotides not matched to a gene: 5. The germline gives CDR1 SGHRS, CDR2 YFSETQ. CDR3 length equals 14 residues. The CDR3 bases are TGCGCCAGCAGCTCCGGACTAGCGGGGGGCGTGCAGTTCTTC. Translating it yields CASSSGLAGGVQFF.

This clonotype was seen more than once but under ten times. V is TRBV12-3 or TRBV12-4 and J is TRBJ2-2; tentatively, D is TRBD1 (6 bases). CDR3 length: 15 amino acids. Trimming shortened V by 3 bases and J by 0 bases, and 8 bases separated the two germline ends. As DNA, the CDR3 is TGTGCCAGCAGTTTTGGGACACCGAACACCGGGGAGCTGTTTTTT. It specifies CASSFGTPNTGELFF.